This T cell receptor beta chain was identified during a study of identical twins. Germline CDR1 and CDR2: DFQATT and SNEGSKA (reference sequence). The V segment lost 4 bases and the J segment 7 bases; nucleotides outside the gene matches: 12. CDR3 size: 15 residues. TCRdb analysed the 5' RACE reads with MiXCR anew, one entry per CDR3 protein. The sample comprises fewer than 650,000 distinct CDR3 sequences, nearly 10% of which are singletons, and roughly 3% rests with the top ten. All of the donors were Caucasians in good health. This clonotype was counted a few times. The same sample was also used in a study of yellow fever vaccine responses in identical twins.

The clonotype comes from a woman aged 18-35 years in good health. The chain has TRBV20-1 and TRBJ2-1; 8 bases map to TRBD2. The sequenced sample was PBMCs. This chain's CDR3 is CSANGWAGGPNEQFF. In DNA, the CDR3 is TGCAGTGCTAACGGGTGGGCGGGAGGCCCGAATGAGCAGTTCTTC.